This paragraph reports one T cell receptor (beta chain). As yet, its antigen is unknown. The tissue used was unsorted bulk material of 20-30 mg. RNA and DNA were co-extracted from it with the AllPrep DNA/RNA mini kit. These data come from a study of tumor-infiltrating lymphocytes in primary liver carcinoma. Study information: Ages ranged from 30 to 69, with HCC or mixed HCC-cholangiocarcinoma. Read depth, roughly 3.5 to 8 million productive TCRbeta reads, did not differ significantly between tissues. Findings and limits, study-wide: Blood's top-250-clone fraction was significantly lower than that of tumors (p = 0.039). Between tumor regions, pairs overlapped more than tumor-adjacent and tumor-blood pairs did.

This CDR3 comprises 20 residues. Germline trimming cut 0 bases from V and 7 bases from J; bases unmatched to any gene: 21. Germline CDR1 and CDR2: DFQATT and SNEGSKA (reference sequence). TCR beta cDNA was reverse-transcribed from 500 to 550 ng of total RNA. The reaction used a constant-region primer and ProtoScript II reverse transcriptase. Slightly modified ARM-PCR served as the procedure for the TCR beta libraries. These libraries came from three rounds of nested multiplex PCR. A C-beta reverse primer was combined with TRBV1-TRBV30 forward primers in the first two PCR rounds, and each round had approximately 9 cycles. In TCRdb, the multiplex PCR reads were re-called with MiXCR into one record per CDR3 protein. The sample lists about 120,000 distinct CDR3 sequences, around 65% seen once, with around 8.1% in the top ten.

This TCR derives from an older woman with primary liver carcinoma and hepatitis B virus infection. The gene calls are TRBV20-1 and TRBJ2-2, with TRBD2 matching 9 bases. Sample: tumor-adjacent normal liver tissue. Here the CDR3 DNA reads TGCAGTGCTAGAGACTCGCCCCCCGGGACCGGGACTAGCTTCGACGGGGAGCTGTTTTTT. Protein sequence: CSARDSPPGTGTSFDGELFF.